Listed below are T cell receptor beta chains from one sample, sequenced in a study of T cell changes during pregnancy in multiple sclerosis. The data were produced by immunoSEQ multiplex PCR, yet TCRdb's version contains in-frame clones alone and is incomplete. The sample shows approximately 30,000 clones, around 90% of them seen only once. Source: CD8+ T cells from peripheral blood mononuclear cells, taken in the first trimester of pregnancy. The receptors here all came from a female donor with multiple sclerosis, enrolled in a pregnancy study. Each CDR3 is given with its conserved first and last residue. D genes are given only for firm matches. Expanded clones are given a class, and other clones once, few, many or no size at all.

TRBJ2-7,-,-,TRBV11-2,CASRLTTTGSEQYF,TGTGCCAGCAGGCTTACAACGACCGGGAGCGAGCAGTACTTC
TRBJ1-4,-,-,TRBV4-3,CASSQLTGVGEKLFF,TGCGCCAGCAGCCAACTGACAGGAGTAGGTGAAAAACTGTTTTTT
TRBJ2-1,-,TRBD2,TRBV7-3,CASSDTSGRALYNEQFF,TGTGCCAGCAGCGATACTAGCGGGAGGGCCCTATACAATGAGCAGTTCTTC
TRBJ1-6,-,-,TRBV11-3,CASSTNGRDSYNSPLHF,TGTGCCAGCAGCACTAACGGGAGAGACTCCTATAATTCACCCCTCCACTTT
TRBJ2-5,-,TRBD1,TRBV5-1,CASSPDRGLQETQYF,TGCGCCAGCAGCCCGGACAGGGGGCTCCAAGAGACCCAGTACTTC
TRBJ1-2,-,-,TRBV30,CAWSVEPWIGGGYTF,TGTGCCTGGAGTGTGGAGCCCTGGATCGGGGGAGGCTACACCTTC
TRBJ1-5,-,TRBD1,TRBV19,CASNLGTGEVQPQHF,TGTGCCAGTAATTTAGGGACAGGGGAGGTTCAGCCCCAGCATTTT
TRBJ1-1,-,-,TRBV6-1,CASSEAEDGGTEAFF,TGTGCCAGCAGTGAAGCGGAGGATGGAGGCACTGAAGCTTTCTTT
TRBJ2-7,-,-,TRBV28,CASISSPYEQYF,TGTGCCAGCATTAGCAGTCCCTACGAGCAGTACTTC
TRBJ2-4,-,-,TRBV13,CASSPREEPGIQYF,TGTGCCAGCAGCCCCAGGGAGGAGCCTGGGATTCAGTACTTC
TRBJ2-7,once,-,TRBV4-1,CASQTTDSGDYEQYF,TGCGCCAGCCAAACCACGGACAGTGGTGACTACGAGCAGTACTTC